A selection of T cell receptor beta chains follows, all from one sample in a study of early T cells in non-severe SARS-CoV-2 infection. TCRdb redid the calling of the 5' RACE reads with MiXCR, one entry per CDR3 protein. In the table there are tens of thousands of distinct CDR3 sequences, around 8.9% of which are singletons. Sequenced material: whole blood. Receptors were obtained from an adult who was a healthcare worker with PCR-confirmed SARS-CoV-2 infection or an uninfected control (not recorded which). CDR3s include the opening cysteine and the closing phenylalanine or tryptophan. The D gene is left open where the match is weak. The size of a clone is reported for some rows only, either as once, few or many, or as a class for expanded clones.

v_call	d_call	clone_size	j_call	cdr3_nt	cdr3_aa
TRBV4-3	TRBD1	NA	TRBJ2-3	TGCGCCAGCAGCCAAGGGGACAGGGAGACAGATACGCAGTATTTT	CASSQGDRETDTQYF
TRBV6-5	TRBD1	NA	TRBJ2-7	TGTGCCAGCAAATCTCGTTCCGGGACAGGGGTTTACGAGCAGTACTTC	CASKSRSGTGVYEQYF
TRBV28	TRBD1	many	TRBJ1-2	TGTGCCAGCACCCAACAACAGGGGTACGCGGGTGGCTACACCTTC	CASTQQQGYAGGYTF
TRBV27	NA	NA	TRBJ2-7	TGTGCCAGCAGTTGGGGGGGCAGGGGCTCCTACGAGCAGTACTTC	CASSWGGRGSYEQYF
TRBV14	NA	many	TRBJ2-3	TGTGCCAGCAGCCAAGATCATTTGACGGGACCCCAAAATACGCAGTATTTT	CASSQDHLTGPQNTQYF
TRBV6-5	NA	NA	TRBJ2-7	TGTGCCAGCAGGAAAGATGGTGGGAGAGGGTACGAGCAGTACTTC	CASRKDGGRGYEQYF
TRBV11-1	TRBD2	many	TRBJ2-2	TGTGCCAGCAGCATACTAGCGGGAGGACGAACCCGCGCGAACACCGGGGAGCTGTTTTTT	CASSILAGGRTRANTGELFF
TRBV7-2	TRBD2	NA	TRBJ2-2	TGTGCCAGCAGCCCGGGGGGACTAGCGGGAACCGGGGAGCTGTTTTTT	CASSPGGLAGTGELFF
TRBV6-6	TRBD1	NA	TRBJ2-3	TGTGCCAGCAACTCCGGGACAGTTCGGGGAGATACGCAGTATTTT	CASNSGTVRGDTQYF
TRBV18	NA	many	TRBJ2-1	TGTGCCAGCTCACCACCGTTAGGGGCCGGGGGTTCCTCACTCAATGAGCAGTTCTTC	CASSPPLGAGGSSLNEQFF
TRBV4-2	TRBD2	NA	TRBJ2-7	TGTGCCAGCAGCCAGATTAGCGGGAGGGAGTACGAGCAGTACTTC	CASSQISGREYEQYF
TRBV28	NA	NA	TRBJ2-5	TGTGCCAGCAGTATGACACGAGAGACCCAGTACTTC	CASSMTRETQYF
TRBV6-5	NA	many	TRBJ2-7	TGTGCCAGCAGTTACTCGCAGCTCGGTTACGAGCAGTACTTC	CASSYSQLGYEQYF
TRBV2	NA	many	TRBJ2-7	TGTGCCAGCAGTGTTCTAGCCGCCGAGCAGTACTTC	CASSVLAAEQYF
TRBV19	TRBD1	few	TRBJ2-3	TGTGCCAGTAGCCCGACGGGACAGGGAGAAGATACGCAGTATTTT	CASSPTGQGEDTQYF
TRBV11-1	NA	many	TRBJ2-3	TGTGCCAGCAGCATCCTTGGAGCCAAGTATTTT	CASSILGAKYF
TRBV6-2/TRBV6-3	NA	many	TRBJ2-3	TGTGCCAGCAGTATCCTAGCGCTCACAGATACGCAGTATTTT	CASSILALTDTQYF
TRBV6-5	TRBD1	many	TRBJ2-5	TGTGCCAGCAGCCGGGACAGACAAGAGACCCAGTACTTC	CASSRDRQETQYF
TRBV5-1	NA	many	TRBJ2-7	TGCGCCAGCAGCGACAGTTTCTACGAGCAGTACTTC	CASSDSFYEQYF
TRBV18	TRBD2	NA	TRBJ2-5	TGTGCCAGCTCACCACCGGGACTAGCATACCAAGAGACCCAGTACTTC	CASSPPGLAYQETQYF
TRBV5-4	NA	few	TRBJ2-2	TGTGCCAGCAGTGGATCTCCTAGCCGTATTAATACCGGGGAGCTGTTTTTT	CASSGSPSRINTGELFF
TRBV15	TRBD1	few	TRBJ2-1	TGTGCCACCAGCGAACCCGGGACAGATTACAATGAGCAGTTCTTC	CATSEPGTDYNEQFF
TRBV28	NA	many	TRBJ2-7	TGTGCCAGCAGTTTAGTACGCAGGGGCTACGAGCAGTACTTC	CASSLVRRGYEQYF
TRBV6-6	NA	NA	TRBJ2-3	TGTGCCAGCAGTTTTCCCACAGATACGCAGTATTTT	CASSFPTDTQYF
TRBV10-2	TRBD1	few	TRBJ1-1	TGCGCCAGCAGTTCTGGGGACAGGGTGTTGAAGGGACTCTTCTTT	CASSSGDRVLKGLFF
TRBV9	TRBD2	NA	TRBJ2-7	TGTGCCAGCAGCGTAGCCCTAGCGGGAGGCGAGCAGTACTTC	CASSVALAGGEQYF
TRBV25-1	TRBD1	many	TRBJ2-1	TGTGCCAGCAGTGCGACAGGGATCGATGAGCAGTTCTTC	CASSATGIDEQFF
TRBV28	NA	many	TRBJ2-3	TGTGCCAGCAGCCTACTTGGGGATACGCAGTATTTT	CASSLLGDTQYF
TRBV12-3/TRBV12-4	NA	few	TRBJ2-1	TGTGCCAGCACCTCCAGAAACCGGGGCCTGTACAATGAGCAGTTCTTC	CASTSRNRGLYNEQFF
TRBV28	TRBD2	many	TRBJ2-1	TGTGCCAGCAGTCCTCTTTTTCGGACTAGCGGGAGGCATTGGGTTATGTACAATGAGCAGTTCTTC	CASSPLFRTSGRHWVMYNEQFF
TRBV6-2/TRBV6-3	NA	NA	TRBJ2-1	TGTGCCAGCAGCCCTTCCCCAGGGAACAATGAGCAGTTCTTC	CASSPSPGNNEQFF
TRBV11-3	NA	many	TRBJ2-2	TGTGCCAGCAGCTTAGTTGACACCGGGGAGCTGTTTTTT	CASSLVDTGELFF
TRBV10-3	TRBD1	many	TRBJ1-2	TGTGCCATCAGTGAGTCACCCCGTACAGGGGAAGTCTACACCTTC	CAISESPRTGEVYTF
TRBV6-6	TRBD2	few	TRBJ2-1	TGTGCCAGCAGACTAGCGGGAAGTTTCAATGAGCAGTTCTTC	CASRLAGSFNEQFF
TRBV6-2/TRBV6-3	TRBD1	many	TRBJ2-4	TGTGCCAGCAGTTACTCGAATGATGGACAGGGATCGATCAGAGATAAACTAGCCAAAAACATTCAGTACTTC	CASSYSNDGQGSIRDKLAKNIQYF
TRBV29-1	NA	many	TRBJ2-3	TGCAGCGCACGGCTCTCAGATACGCAGTATTTT	CSARLSDTQYF
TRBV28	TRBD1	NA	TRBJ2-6	TGTGCCAGCAGTCTAGCCGGACAGGGGCTTGGGGCCAACGTCCTGACTTTC	CASSLAGQGLGANVLTF
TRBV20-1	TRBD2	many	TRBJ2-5	TGCAGTGCTATCGTCCCTGGACTAGCGGGAGGGCCCAGGGAGACCCAGTACTTC	CSAIVPGLAGGPRETQYF
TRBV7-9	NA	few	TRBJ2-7	TGTGCCAGCAGCCCCACAACACCGGCCGAGCAGTACTTC	CASSPTTPAEQYF
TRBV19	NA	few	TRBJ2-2	TGTGCCAGTAACCGGGATGCGCTATCCGGGGAGCTGTTTTTT	CASNRDALSGELFF
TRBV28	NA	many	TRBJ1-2	TGTGCCAGCACTACCACGGGGGACCGGGGCTACACCTTC	CASTTTGDRGYTF
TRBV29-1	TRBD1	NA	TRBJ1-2	TGCAGCGTTGCCGGGACAGGGTTAAATGGCTACACCTTC	CSVAGTGLNGYTF
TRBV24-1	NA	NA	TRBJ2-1	TGTGCCACCAGTGACGCAAGCGTAGAAGGAGTGGAGCAGTTCTTC	CATSDASVEGVEQFF
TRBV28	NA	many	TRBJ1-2	TGTGCCAGCGCGGCAAGCAACTATGGCTACACCTTC	CASAASNYGYTF
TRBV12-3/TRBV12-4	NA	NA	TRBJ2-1	TGTGCCAGCAGTTTTGGTCAGGTGGCAGGGGCAAAAGTTTACAATGAGCAGTTCTTC	CASSFGQVAGAKVYNEQFF
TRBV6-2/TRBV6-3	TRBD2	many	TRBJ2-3	TGTGCCAGCAGACCGGGACTAGCGGGAGGGAGCACAGATACGCAGTATTTT	CASRPGLAGGSTDTQYF